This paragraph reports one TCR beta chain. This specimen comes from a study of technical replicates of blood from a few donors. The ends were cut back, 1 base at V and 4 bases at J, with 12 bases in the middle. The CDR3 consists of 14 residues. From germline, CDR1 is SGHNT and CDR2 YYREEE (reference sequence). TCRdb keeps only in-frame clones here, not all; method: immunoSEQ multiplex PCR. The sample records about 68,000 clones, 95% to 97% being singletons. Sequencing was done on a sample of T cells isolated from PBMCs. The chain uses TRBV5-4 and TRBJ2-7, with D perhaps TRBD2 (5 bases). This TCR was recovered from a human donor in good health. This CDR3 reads CASSLQEERYEQYF. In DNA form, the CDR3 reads TGTGCCAGCAGCTTGCAGGAGGAGCGGTACGAGCAGTACTTC.